What follows describes a single T cell receptor (beta chain). The antigen remains unidentified. The data were taken from a study of OX40 agonist ivuxolimab in advanced cancers. Study-wide results and limits: People who partly responded at 0.1-3.0 mg/kg had some of the least clonal expansion seen. More expanded clones were found, on average, in CD8+ than in CD4+ T cells.

There are 16 residues in the CDR3. From germline, CDR1 is SGHTA and CDR2 FQGNSA. The V segment lost 2 bases and the J segment 8 bases; nucleotides outside the gene matches: 5. Autoimmune disease history or systemic immunosuppression was exclusionary. The protocol was immunoSEQ multiplex PCR, while the TCRdb copy is restricted to in-frame clones and leaves out a portion. The table has about 96,000 clones, about 80% seen once; the top ten hold around 5.5%. The starting material was CD4+ or CD8+ T cells sorted from blood, obtained in a trial of the OX40 agonist ivuxolimab. The gene calls are TRBV7-2 and TRBJ2-1; TRBD2 agrees at 14 bases. The clonotype was recovered from an adult with an advanced solid tumor such as melanoma, head and neck, liver or kidney cancer. The CDR3 DNA reads as TGTGCCAGCAGCTTAAGGACTAGCGGGGGGCGGCATGAGCAGTTCTTC. This gives the protein CASSLRTSGGRHEQFF.